The next 24 T cell receptor beta chains were all read from a single sample in a study of vaccination and CD4 T cells after COVID-19. Described time point: late sampling 161 to 241 days after vaccination in a few convalescent patients. Treatment described: approximately nine-day PBMC culture with coronavirus spike peptide pools or control peptides (ViraFEST assay). The antigens of these receptors remain unknown. The Oncomine TCR Beta short-read assay generated sequence data from the DNA of cultured CD4+ T cells. TCRdb called the PCR reads again in MiXCR, with one record for every CDR3 protein. This table has approximately 17,000 distinct CDR3 sequences, 50% to 65% appearing once. The material was CD4+ T cells from blood, cultured in vitro, obtained about 7 months after SARS-CoV-2 vaccination. Receptors were obtained from a human donor who had recovered from COVID-19.

The rearrangement links TRBV2 to TRBJ1-1; no definite D call. Trimming took off 1 base at V and 12 bases at J, with 9 bases between the two ends. The length of the CDR3 is 11 residues. Germline V gives CDR1 SNHLY, CDR2 FYNNEI. CDR3 DNA: TGTGCCAGCAGTGAAGACGGAGGGCCTTTCTTT. Protein sequence: CASSEDGGPFF. Using reference TRBV2 and TRBJ1-1 for the parts outside the CDR3, the full variable domain is EPEVTQTPSHQVTQMGQEVILRCVPISNHLYFYWYRQILGQKVEFLVSFYNNEISEKSEIFDDQFSVERPDGSNFTLKIRSTKLEDSAMYFCASSEDGGPFFGQGTRLTVV.

The chain employs TRBV7-2 and TRBJ2-5, with D unclear. Trimming removed 1 base from V and 1 base from J, with 10 bases in between. Per the germline V gene, CDR1 is SGHTA and CDR2 is FQGNSA. CDR3 length: 15 amino acids. CDR3: CASSLVFGSQETQYF. The CDR3 coding sequence is TGTGCCAGCAGCTTAGTGTTTGGGTCCCAAGAGACCCAGTACTTC.

The CDR3 region has the DNA TGCAGTGCTAGAGATCTCCCGGGACTAGCGAGTACCTACGAGCAGTACTTC. Translation: CSARDLPGLASTYEQYF. The V and J genes are TRBV20-1 and TRBJ2-7, with 10 positions matching TRBD2. The ends lost 0 bases at V and 2 bases at J; junction bases unmatched: 10. Germline CDR1 is DFQATT and CDR2 is SNEGSKA (reference sequence). The CDR3 has 17 amino acids.

J is TRBJ2-3 and V is TRBV11-1, with unresolved D. Germline V gene lookup returns CDR1 SGHAT and CDR2 FQDESV (reference sequence). Trimming took off 1 base at V and 6 bases at J, with 5 bases between the two ends. This CDR3 comprises 12 residues. CDR3 bases: TGTGCCAGCAGCTTAGTTGTGGATACGCAGTATTTT. Protein: CASSLVVDTQYF.

This clonotype was recorded a few times. The chain carries TRBV7-9 and TRBJ2-1, with no clear D. With 5 bases removed from V and 9 bases from J, the gap between germline ends came to 11 bases. Germline V gene lookup returns CDR1 SEHNR and CDR2 FQNEAQ (reference sequence). This CDR3 comprises 12 residues. DNA for the CDR3: TGTGCCAGCAGCCCGTTCTTCGGTGAGCAGTTCTTC. The encoded protein is CASSPFFGEQFF.

This chain links TRBV5-4 with TRBJ2-5, with a tentative D call TRBD1 (6 bases). Germline CDR1 is SGHNT and CDR2 is YYREEE (reference sequence). The CDR3 covers 15 residues. Trimming took off 4 bases at V and 5 bases at J, with 18 bases between the two ends. In DNA form, the CDR3 reads TGTGCCAGCAGCCCGAAGGACAGAGCCAAGGAGACCCAGTACTTC. Its protein is CASSPKDRAKETQYF.

This sequence joins TRBV7-2 and TRBJ2-3; no definite D call. Looked up from germline, CDR1 is SGHTA and CDR2 is FQGNSA. The CDR3 is 14 amino acids. Trimming shortened V by 0 bases and J by 0 bases, and 4 bases separated the two germline ends. CDR3 sequence reads: CASSLAPSTDTQYF. The CDR3 DNA follows: TGTGCCAGCAGCTTAGCCCCTAGCACAGATACGCAGTATTTT.

The chain employs TRBV20-1 and TRBJ2-2, with TRBD2 matching over 8 bases. The J segment lost 6 bases and the V segment lost 5 bases, leaving 2 bases of the junction unmatched. The CDR3 is 12 residues long. Germline values: CDR1 DFQATT, CDR2 SNEGSKA (reference sequence). The DNA of the CDR3 is TGCAGTGCTTCGGGGGGGGCCGGGGAGCTGTTTTTT. The encoded protein is CSASGGAGELFF.

The chain couples TRBV6-5 to TRBJ1-5; no clear D gene. Trimming pared 2 bases from V and 4 bases from J, leaving 6 bases between. This CDR3 comprises 13 residues. The germline V gene encodes CDR1 MNHEY and CDR2 SVGAGI. This CDR3 reads CASSYTGNQPQHF. CDR3 in DNA: TGTGCCAGCAGTTACACGGGGAATCAGCCCCAGCATTTT.

This chain uses TRBV25-1 with TRBJ1-6; 7 bases line up with TRBD1. CDR3 length equals 13 residues. Germline V gene data show CDR1 as MGHDK and CDR2 as SYGVNS. The ends lost 7 bases at V and 8 bases at J; junction bases unmatched: 5. CDR3 bases: TGTGCCAGCACAGGGGGGCGTTATTCACCCCTCCACTTT. Its translation: CASTGGRYSPLHF. Drawing the rest from reference TRBV25-1 and TRBJ1-6, the complete variable domain is EADIYQTPRYLVIGTGKKITLECSQTMGHDKMYWYQQDPGMELHLIHYSYGVNSTEKGDLSSESTVSRIRTEHFPLTLESARPSHTSQYLCASTGGRYSPLHFGNGTRLTVT.

J is TRBJ2-1 and V is TRBV19, with TRBD2 matching over 7 bases. The CDR3 is 13 residues long. V lost 7 bases and J lost 8; bases outside the gene matches: 8. Germline CDR1 is LNHDA and CDR2 is SQIVND (reference sequence). The CDR3: CASISPAGYEQFF. The DNA for the CDR3 is TGTGCCAGTATCTCCCCAGCGGGATATGAGCAGTTCTTC.

This sequence joins TRBV19 and TRBJ1-5; D unclear. V lost 1 base and J lost 6, with 7 bases in between. Germline V gene sequence: CDR1 LNHDA, CDR2 SQIVND (reference sequence). CDR3 size: 13 residues. In DNA form, the CDR3 reads TGTGCCAGTAGTATAGTGGAGGCTCAGCCCCAGCATTTT. Amino acids: CASSIVEAQPQHF.

V is TRBV10-3 and J is TRBJ2-5; D possibly corresponds to TRBD1 (5 bases). The germline gives CDR1 ENHRY, CDR2 SYGVKD. Trimming shortened V by 10 bases and J by 5 bases, and 14 bases separated the two germline ends. CDR3 size: 12 residues. The CDR3 region has the DNA TGTGCCACCAGGCGACCAGGGGAGACCCAGTACTTC. This translates into CATRRPGETQYF.

V usage is TRBV18 and J usage is TRBJ1-1; D is unresolved. Germline V CDR1 and CDR2: KGHSH, LQKENI. Trimming removed 0 bases from V and 6 bases from J, with 11 bases in between. The CDR3 has 14 residues. Written as DNA, the CDR3 is TGTGCCAGCTCACCACCCGTTATGAGCCCTGAAGCTTTCTTT. It codes for CASSPPVMSPEAFF.

This sequence joins TRBV7-3 and TRBJ2-6, with D possibly called TRBD1 or TRBD2 (5 bases each). Germline V lookup: CDR1 SGHTA, CDR2 FQGTGA. Trimming stripped 2 bases from V and 2 bases from J, with 10 bases between. The CDR3 consists of 16 residues. The CDR3 nucleotides are TGTGCCAGCAGCTTACCCGGGACGGCTGGGGCCAACGTCCTGACTTTC. Its translation is CASSLPGTAGANVLTF.

The DNA for the CDR3 is TGTGCCAGCAGCTTAAGGGAGGGCCGTGGCGGGGAGCTGTTTTTT. It codes for CASSLREGRGGELFF. The chain is built from TRBV11-3 and TRBJ2-2; TRBD2 matches 7 bases. Looked up from germline, CDR1 is SGHNT and CDR2 is YENEEA. After removal of 2 bases from V and 7 bases from J, the junction contained 7 bases not matched to a gene. The CDR3 is 15 amino acids.

The gene calls are TRBV7-9 and TRBJ2-5; TRBD1 is a possible D gene (6 bases). The germline V gene has CDR1 SEHNR and CDR2 FQNEAQ (reference sequence). Trimming cost V 1 base and J 3 bases, with 9 bases left between them. CDR3 size: 14 residues. The CDR3 bases are TGTGCCAGCAGCTTAGGGGCAGGGGAAGAGACCCAGTACTTC. Translated: CASSLGAGEETQYF.

The chain is built from TRBV7-6 and TRBJ1-6; D is ambiguous. Germline V gives CDR1 SGHVS, CDR2 FNYEAQ. The CDR3 has 13 amino acids. V dropped 5 bases and J dropped 5 bases, with 7 bases sitting between them. CDR3 sequence (DNA): TGTGCCAGCAGCGTTAGCAATAATTCACCCCTCCACTTT. Translation gives CASSVSNNSPLHF.

The chain carries TRBV20-1 and TRBJ1-1, with no clear D. Germline V gene sequence: CDR1 DFQATT, CDR2 SNEGSKA (reference sequence). The V gene lost 3 bases and the J gene lost 1 base, with 12 bases spanning the gap. The CDR3 is made up of 14 amino acids. The CDR3 sequence: CSARELDRNTEAFF. Written as DNA, the CDR3 is TGCAGTGCTAGGGAACTCGACCGGAACACTGAAGCTTTCTTT.

V usage is TRBV20-1 and J usage is TRBJ1-1; D unclear. Germline loops: CDR1 DFQATT, CDR2 SNEGSKA (reference sequence). The CDR3 is 11 residues long. The V and J ends lost 3 bases and 9 bases respectively, with 11 bases between them. In DNA, the CDR3 is TGCAGTGCTAGCGGAGATCTGAAAGCTTTCTTT. Protein: CSASGDLKAFF.

The genes are TRBV20-1 and TRBJ1-6; 8 bases align to TRBD1. V trimming: 0 bases; J trimming: 4 bases; junction bases outside the gene matches: 5. Germline values: CDR1 DFQATT, CDR2 SNEGSKA (reference sequence). The CDR3 contains 16 residues. DNA of the CDR3: TGCAGTGCTAGAGAGCGGACAGGGACGTATAATTCACCCCTCCACTTT. It is translated as CSARERTGTYNSPLHF.

This clonotype was picked up a small number of times. J is TRBJ1-2 and V is TRBV6-4, with a tentative D call TRBD1 (6 bases). This CDR3 has 13 residues. In germline, CDR1 is MRHNA, CDR2 SNTAGT. V was trimmed by 5 bases and J by 3 bases, leaving 10 bases between them. The CDR3, as DNA: TGTGCCAGCAGTCCACAGGGAGACTATGGCTACACCTTC. Amino acid sequence: CASSPQGDYGYTF.

The chain has TRBV6-1 and TRBJ2-5, with D perhaps matching TRBD2 (6 bases). Germline V lookup: CDR1 MNHNS, CDR2 SASEGT. This CDR3 is 14 amino acids long. Trimming shortened V by 6 bases and J by 1 base, and 12 bases separated the two germline ends. CDR3: CASRGRQLQETQYF. The CDR3 DNA reads as TGTGCCAGCAGGGGGAGGCAGCTCCAAGAGACCCAGTACTTC.

A few counts support this clonotype. The chain has TRBV6-5 and TRBJ1-6; D is unresolved. The V gene lost 0 bases and the J gene lost 9 bases, with 9 bases spanning the gap. CDR3 length: 14 residues. Per the germline V gene, CDR1 is MNHEY and CDR2 is SVGAGI. This chain's CDR3 is CASSYSERGSPLHF. The CDR3 DNA reads TGTGCCAGCAGTTACTCGGAACGGGGTTCACCCCTCCACTTT.